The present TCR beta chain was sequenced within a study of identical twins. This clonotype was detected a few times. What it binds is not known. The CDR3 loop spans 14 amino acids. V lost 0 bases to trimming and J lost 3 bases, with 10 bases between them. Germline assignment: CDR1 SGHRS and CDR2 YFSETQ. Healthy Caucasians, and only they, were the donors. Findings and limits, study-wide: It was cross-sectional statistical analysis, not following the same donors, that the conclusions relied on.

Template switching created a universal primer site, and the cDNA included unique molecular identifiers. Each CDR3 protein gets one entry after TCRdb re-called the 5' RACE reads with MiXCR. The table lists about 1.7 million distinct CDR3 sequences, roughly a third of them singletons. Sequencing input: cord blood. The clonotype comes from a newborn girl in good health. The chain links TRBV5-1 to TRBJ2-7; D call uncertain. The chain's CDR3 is CASSLEYAGYEQYF. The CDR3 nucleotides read TGCGCCAGCAGCTTGGAGTACGCAGGCTACGAGCAGTACTTC.